This T cell receptor beta chain originates from a study of blood T cells in healthy people across ages. Sample-barcoded 5' priming and a J-beta primer mix drove a second PCR of about 6 to 12 cycles. TCRdb re-called the 5' RACE reads with MiXCR, one entry per CDR3 protein. In the table there are about 1 million distinct CDR3 sequences, around 25% of which are singletons. CDR1 and CDR2 from the germline V gene are SEHNR and FQNEAQ (reference sequence). CDR3 size: 17 residues. The germline V and J ends were trimmed by 5 bases and 3 bases, with 23 bases remaining between them. The same specimen was also included in a second study, on T cells of mothers and their children.

Source material: blood. This TCR derives from a girl aged 2-10 years in good health. The chain has TRBV7-9 and TRBJ2-7, with a tentative D call TRBD1 (6 bases). The CDR3 spells CASSPAFSNLGGYEQYF. In DNA, the CDR3 is TGTGCCAGCAGCCCGGCTTTCTCCAACCTAGGGGGCTACGAGCAGTACTTC.